The rows below give T cell receptor beta chains drawn from one sample of a study of cytomegalovirus exposure and HLA in healthy donors. Some clones are missing from TCRdb's copy, which holds only in-frame ones; the method was immunoSEQ multiplex PCR. The repertoire holds tens of thousands of clones, with around four fifths as singletons. Sample: PBMCs. The receptors were gathered from a man in his forties in good health and CMV-seronegative. Each CDR3 is given with its conserved first and last residue. A D gene is named only where the DNA matches it firmly. Clone size is not always given. Where it is, it says once, few, many or a class for expanded clones.

d_gene,j_gene,abundance,v_gene,CDR3aa,CDR3nt
NA,TRBJ1-3,NA,TRBV14,CASSQLEGRGNTIYF,TGTGCCAGCAGCCAATTGGAGGGCAGAGGAAACACCATATATTTT
TRBD1,TRBJ2-2,NA,TRBV4-2,CASSQTGTKTGELFF,TGTGCCAGCAGCCAGACAGGGACGAAGACCGGGGAGCTGTTTTTT
NA,TRBJ1-5,NA,TRBV10-2,CASRGAPSWAQHF,TGCGCCAGCAGGGGGGCCCCAAGTTGGGCCCAGCATTTT
TRBD1,TRBJ1-4,NA,TRBV5-1,CASSLQGGDEKLFF,TGCGCCAGCAGCCTACAGGGGGGAGATGAAAAACTGTTTTTT
TRBD1,TRBJ2-3,NA,TRBV5-4,CASSHFGQAADTQYF,TGTGCCAGCTCCCATTTCGGACAGGCAGCAGATACGCAGTATTTT
NA,TRBJ2-7,NA,TRBV7-9,CASGLGGPNSYEQYF,TGTGCCAGCGGGCTGGGAGGCCCTAACTCCTACGAGCAGTACTTC
TRBD2,TRBJ2-5,NA,TRBV14,CASSYLAGGLQETQYF,TGTGCCAGCAGCTACTTAGCGGGAGGGCTCCAAGAGACCCAGTACTTC
NA,TRBJ2-6,few,TRBV5-4,CASSLPPRRGANVLTF,TGTGCCAGCAGCTTGCCCCCCCGGAGGGGGGCCAACGTCCTGACTTTC
NA,TRBJ1-3,NA,TRBV9,CASSAQGGSGNTIYF,TGTGCCAGCAGCGCTCAGGGTGGCTCTGGAAACACCATATATTTT
NA,TRBJ1-2,few,TRBV6-1,CASSTANYGYTF,TGTGCCAGCAGCACGGCTAACTATGGCTACACCTTC
NA,TRBJ2-7,NA,TRBV12-2,CASRRLAQDGGEQYF,TGTGCAAGTCGACGCTTAGCACAGGATGGTGGCGAGCAGTACTTC
NA,TRBJ1-5,NA,TRBV18,CASSDGINQPQHF,TGTGCCAGCTCAGACGGGATCAATCAGCCCCAGCATTTT
NA,TRBJ2-2,once,TRBV27,CASSLGQSGELFF,TGTGCCAGCAGTTTGGGCCAATCCGGGGAGCTGTTTTTT
NA,TRBJ1-1,few,TRBV5-6,CASRLGQLNTEAFF,TGTGCCAGCAGACTCGGACAGTTGAACACTGAAGCTTTCTTT
NA,TRBJ2-1,few,TRBV10-1,CASSQDSWGTNEQFF,TGCGCCAGCAGTCAGGACAGCTGGGGGACGAATGAGCAGTTCTTC
NA,TRBJ2-7,NA,TRBV19,CASSRRGVNYEQYF,TGTGCCAGTAGCCGTCGGGGAGTAAACTACGAGCAGTACTTC
TRBD2,TRBJ2-4,NA,TRBV27,CASSLKTSGGDIQYF,TGTGCCAGCAGTTTAAAGACTAGCGGGGGTGACATTCAGTACTTC
NA,TRBJ2-7,NA,TRBV29-1,CSVVAGGKGYEQYF,TGCAGCGTTGTGGCGGGTGGCAAAGGCTACGAGCAGTACTTC
NA,TRBJ1-5,few,TRBV6-6,CASSRDSLGQPQHF,TGTGCCAGCAGTCGGGACTCCCTCGGGCAGCCCCAGCATTTT
NA,TRBJ2-7,NA,TRBV5-4,CASSLAFGQNYEQYF,TGTGCCAGCAGCTTGGCTTTCGGACAGAATTACGAGCAGTACTTC
TRBD2,TRBJ2-4,NA,TRBV7-2,CASSLVAGGPGSPSF,TGTGCCAGCAGCTTAGTAGCGGGAGGCCCGGGCTCCCCGTCCTTC
NA,TRBJ1-1,few,TRBV6-5,CASSYSRYNTEAFF,TGTGCCAGCAGTTACTCGAGGTACAACACTGAAGCTTTCTTT
TRBD1,TRBJ2-1,NA,TRBV7-2,CASSLEGRGLKQFF,TGTGCCAGCAGCTTAGAGGGCAGGGGGCTTAAGCAGTTCTTC
NA,TRBJ2-3,NA,TRBV7-2,CASSLFSVSVTDTQYF,TGTGCCAGCAGCTTATTTTCTGTATCTGTCACAGATACGCAGTATTTT
TRBD1,TRBJ2-5,NA,TRBV6-4,CASSDRQGERETQYF,TGTGCCAGCAGTGACCGACAGGGGGAAAGGGAGACCCAGTACTTC
TRBD1,TRBJ1-1,NA,TRBV9,CASSVAPGQGTEAFF,TGTGCCAGCAGCGTAGCCCCAGGACAGGGCACTGAAGCTTTCTTT
TRBD1,TRBJ1-1,NA,TRBV4-2,CASSQLPGTAFWGAFF,TGTGCCAGCAGCCAACTGCCCGGGACAGCATTCTGGGGGGCTTTCTTT
TRBD1,TRBJ2-7,NA,TRBV11-2,CASSFGTGRYEQYF,TGTGCCAGCAGCTTTGGGACAGGGAGATACGAGCAGTACTTC
TRBD2,TRBJ2-3,NA,TRBV10-3,CAIGTSGSDTQYF,TGTGCCATTGGGACTAGCGGGAGTGATACGCAGTATTTT
NA,TRBJ1-1,NA,TRBV7-9,CASSPGIVQGTEAFF,TGTGCCAGCAGCCCCGGGATCGTACAGGGCACTGAAGCTTTCTTT
NA,TRBJ1-2,once,TRBV10-3,CAINPRQGQGYTF,TGTGCCATCAACCCGAGGCAGGGCCAGGGCTACACCTTC
NA,TRBJ2-5,NA,TRBV7-9,CASSLGGGGPNQETQYF,TGTGCCAGCAGCTTAGGTGGTGGGGGCCCAAACCAAGAGACCCAGTACTTC
NA,TRBJ1-2,NA,TRBV7-9,CASHWLSGYTF,TGTGCCAGCCACTGGTTGAGTGGCTACACCTTC
TRBD2,TRBJ2-1,NA,TRBV5-1,CASSLAAGGVNEQFF,TGCGCCAGCAGCTTGGCAGCGGGGGGGGTCAATGAGCAGTTCTTC
NA,TRBJ2-5,NA,TRBV5-4,CASSLAGAGETQYF,TGTGCCAGCAGCTTGGCCGGCGCGGGAGAGACCCAGTACTTC
NA,TRBJ2-5,once,TRBV5-3,CARSLSGQETQYF,TGTGCCAGAAGCCTTTCGGGGCAAGAGACCCAGTACTTC
TRBD1,TRBJ1-2,NA,TRBV27,CASSSLYRGRNYGYTF,TGTGCCAGCAGTTCTTTATACAGGGGGCGCAACTATGGCTACACCTTC
NA,TRBJ1-1,once,TRBV7-8,CASSFATGRSTEAFF,TGTGCCAGCAGCTTCGCTACGGGGAGGAGCACTGAGGCTTTCTTT
NA,TRBJ1-1,NA,TRBV7-3,CASSFSRETEAFF,TGTGCCAGCAGCTTTTCTCGGGAGACTGAAGCTTTCTTT